Presented here are 18 T cell receptor beta chains from one specimen sequenced in a study of T cell repertoires in cytomegalovirus infection. TCRdb itself ran the reads through MiXCR, one entry per CDR3 protein. Of around 94,000 distinct CDR3 sequences listed, approximately 17% were seen once; the top ten hold about 8.8%. Specimen: PBMCs. The receptors stem from a human donor in good health (CMV status not recorded). Some clones in this sample may be carry-over from other donors' samples.

Many counts were recorded for this clonotype. The chain joins TRBV7-2 to TRBJ2-3; perhaps TRBD1 as D (5 bases). CDR3 length: 13 residues. Between the trimmed V and J ends, which lost 5 bases and 4 bases, there was a span of 10 bases. The V gene's germline CDR1 is SGHTA and CDR2 FQGNSA. DNA for the CDR3: TGTGCCAGCAGCCGTCGACAGCCAGATACGCAGTATTTT. Amino acids: CASSRRQPDTQYF.

The chain carries TRBV27 and TRBJ2-7; D tentatively reads TRBD1 or TRBD2 (5 bases each). This CDR3 is 14 amino acids long. With 0 bases removed from V and 2 bases from J, the gap between germline ends came to 8 bases. Germline CDR1 reads MNHEY; CDR2 reads SMNVEV (reference sequence). The CDR3: CASSLSRGPYEQYF. CDR3 sequence (DNA): TGTGCCAGCAGTTTATCTAGGGGACCCTACGAGCAGTACTTC.

This clonotype was recorded many times. The V gene is TRBV7-3, the J gene TRBJ1-1; D ambiguous. V lost 5 bases and J 4 bases, leaving 14 bases between the germline ends. The CDR3 sequence is 14 residues long. Germline V gives CDR1 SGHTA, CDR2 FQGTGA. This CDR3 reads CASSQGREGTEAFF. In DNA, the CDR3 is TGTGCCAGCAGCCAAGGGAGGGAAGGCACTGAAGCTTTCTTT.

The chain links TRBV2 to TRBJ1-6; D is unclear. The V end lost 7 bases, the J end lost 9 bases, and 19 bases lay between the germline ends. This CDR3 is built from 15 residues. In germline, CDR1 is SNHLY, CDR2 FYNNEI. The CDR3 region is CASNFGVGASSPLHF. The DNA of the CDR3 is TGTGCCAGCAATTTTGGTGTCGGCGCGTCTTCACCCCTCCACTTT.

There are a few counts of this clonotype. This rearrangement joins TRBV10-3 to TRBJ2-2; 10 bases align to TRBD1. This CDR3 spans 15 amino acids. V trimming: 10 bases; J trimming: 5 bases; junction bases outside the gene matches: 10. Germline-derived CDR1 and CDR2 are ENHRY and SYGVKD. The CDR3 protein is CATSPGTGETGELFF. CDR3 in DNA: TGTGCCACCTCCCCCGGGACAGGGGAGACCGGGGAGCTGTTTTTT.

This clonotype appeared a few times. The J gene is TRBJ1-1, the V gene TRBV4-2; D is unresolved. This CDR3 has 15 amino acids. V lost 3 bases and J lost 3, with 14 bases in between. CDR1 is LGHNA and CDR2 is YNFKEQ in the germline V gene. DNA for the CDR3: TGTGCCAGCAGCCAGCGACCGGACGACGACACTGAAGCTTTCTTT. As protein: CASSQRPDDDTEAFF.

This clonotype showed up just a few times. This chain connects TRBV5-1 to TRBJ2-3; the match to TRBD1 covers 8 bases. Trimming at V came to 0 bases and at J to 5 bases, leaving 2 bases not matched to a gene. CDR3 length: 14 residues. CDR1 and CDR2 (germline): SGHRS, YFSETQ. CDR3: CASSLEGQEDTQYF. In DNA form, the CDR3 reads TGCGCCAGCAGCTTGGAGGGACAGGAAGATACGCAGTATTTT.

CDR3 nucleotide sequence: TGTGCCAGCAGTTTCCCTACTAGCGGGGGCTACACAGATACGCAGTATTTT. This sequence encodes CASSFPTSGGYTDTQYF. The rearrangement joins TRBV12-3 or TRBV12-4 to TRBJ2-3, with 11 bases identical to TRBD2. Trimming took 3 bases from V and 2 from J; bases not matched to a gene: 7. This CDR3 is 17 amino acids long.

This clonotype was recorded a few times. CDR3 sequence (DNA): TGTGCCAGCGGGACAGCAATTAAAAACATTCAGTACTTC. Amino acids: CASGTAIKNIQYF. This chain links TRBV6-1 with TRBJ2-4, with 7 bases that match TRBD1. CDR3 length: 13 amino acids. Germline values: CDR1 MNHNS, CDR2 SASEGT. The V gene end was trimmed by 8 bases and the J gene end by 4 bases; junction bases not matched to a gene: 5.

This clonotype came up a few times. V gene TRBV7-9 combines with J gene TRBJ1-6; D ambiguous. Per germline, CDR1 SEHNR and CDR2 FQNEAQ (reference sequence). V was trimmed by 5 bases and J by 8 bases, leaving 10 bases between them. The CDR3 spans 13 residues. The CDR3 DNA reads as TGTGCCAGCAGCGCCTTGATGGATTCACCCCTCCACTTT. This codes for CASSALMDSPLHF.

Many counts were recorded for this clonotype. The J gene is TRBJ2-7, the V gene TRBV7-6; D might be TRBD1 or TRBD2, each matching 5 bases. Germline V gives CDR1 SGHVS, CDR2 FNYEAQ. This CDR3 has 16 residues. Trimming pared 1 base from V and 1 base from J, leaving 14 bases between. The CDR3 nucleotides read TGTGCCAGCAGCTTAGATCCCCTCGGGGCTTCCTACGAGCAGTACTTC. Translated: CASSLDPLGASYEQYF.

Only a few counts were recorded for this clonotype. The chain uses TRBV19 and TRBJ1-2; D unresolved. The CDR3 has 15 residues. Trimming removed 4 bases from V and 1 base from J, with 13 bases in between. CDR1 and CDR2 from the germline V gene are LNHDA and SQIVND (reference sequence). Here the CDR3 reads CASSRQATGNYGYTF. The CDR3 DNA is TGTGCCAGTAGTAGGCAGGCCACGGGTAACTATGGCTACACCTTC.

This chain connects TRBV6-1 to TRBJ1-5; D perhaps matches TRBD1 (5 bases). CDR1 is MNHNS, CDR2 SASEGT, per germline. Trimming stripped 5 bases from V and 5 bases from J, with 10 bases between. The CDR3 loop spans 13 amino acids. The CDR3: CASSSDSYQPQHF. CDR3 coding DNA: TGTGCCAGCAGTTCTGACAGTTATCAGCCCCAGCATTTT.

There are many counts of this clonotype. The rearrangement links TRBV19 to TRBJ1-5; a weak D match, TRBD1 (5 bases). Germline V lookup: CDR1 LNHDA, CDR2 SQIVND (reference sequence). V lost 7 bases and J 5 bases, leaving 18 bases between the germline ends. The CDR3 totals 15 residues. CDR3 sequence reads: CASTLGRAGDQPQHF. CDR3 DNA sequence: TGTGCCAGTACCTTAGGAAGGGCGGGGGATCAGCCCCAGCATTTT.

This clonotype was observed a few times. The CDR3 DNA sequence: TGTGCCAGCAGCCCGGGCACGACAAAATACAATGAGCAGTTCTTC. It translates to CASSPGTTKYNEQFF. The chain links TRBV11-2 to TRBJ2-1; unclear D gene. V lost 5 bases and J 4 bases, leaving 15 bases between the germline ends. The CDR3 is 15 residues long. CDR1 and CDR2 (germline): SGHAT, FQNNGV.

For the CDR3, the DNA is TGTGCCAGCACCTATGAGACTAGCACAGATACGCAGTATTTT. It specifies CASTYETSTDTQYF. The chain recombines TRBV5-4 with TRBJ2-3; D gene ambiguous. Between the trimmed V and J ends, which lost 6 bases and 0 bases, there was a span of 11 bases. Germline values: CDR1 SGHNT, CDR2 YYREEE (reference sequence). The CDR3 sequence is 14 residues long.

The V and J genes are TRBV6-5 and TRBJ2-3, with a tentative D call TRBD1 (6 bases). The CDR3 runs 19 residues. With 0 bases removed from V and 6 bases from J, the gap between germline ends came to 25 bases. Germline CDR1 MNHEY, CDR2 SVGAGI. This CDR3 reads CASSYSGLGRGNAHDTQYF. CDR3 nucleotides: TGTGCCAGCAGTTACTCGGGTCTGGGCAGGGGAAACGCACATGATACGCAGTATTTT.

This clonotype turned up a few times. The V and J genes are TRBV5-1 and TRBJ1-4, with D uncertain. The CDR3 runs 15 residues. V was clipped by 3 bases and J by 0 bases, with 9 bases between them. Germline V gene data show CDR1 as SGHRS and CDR2 as YFSETQ. The CDR3, as DNA: TGCGCCAGCAGCTCGGACGGCGCAACTAATGAAAAACTGTTTTTT. Amino acids: CASSSDGATNEKLFF.